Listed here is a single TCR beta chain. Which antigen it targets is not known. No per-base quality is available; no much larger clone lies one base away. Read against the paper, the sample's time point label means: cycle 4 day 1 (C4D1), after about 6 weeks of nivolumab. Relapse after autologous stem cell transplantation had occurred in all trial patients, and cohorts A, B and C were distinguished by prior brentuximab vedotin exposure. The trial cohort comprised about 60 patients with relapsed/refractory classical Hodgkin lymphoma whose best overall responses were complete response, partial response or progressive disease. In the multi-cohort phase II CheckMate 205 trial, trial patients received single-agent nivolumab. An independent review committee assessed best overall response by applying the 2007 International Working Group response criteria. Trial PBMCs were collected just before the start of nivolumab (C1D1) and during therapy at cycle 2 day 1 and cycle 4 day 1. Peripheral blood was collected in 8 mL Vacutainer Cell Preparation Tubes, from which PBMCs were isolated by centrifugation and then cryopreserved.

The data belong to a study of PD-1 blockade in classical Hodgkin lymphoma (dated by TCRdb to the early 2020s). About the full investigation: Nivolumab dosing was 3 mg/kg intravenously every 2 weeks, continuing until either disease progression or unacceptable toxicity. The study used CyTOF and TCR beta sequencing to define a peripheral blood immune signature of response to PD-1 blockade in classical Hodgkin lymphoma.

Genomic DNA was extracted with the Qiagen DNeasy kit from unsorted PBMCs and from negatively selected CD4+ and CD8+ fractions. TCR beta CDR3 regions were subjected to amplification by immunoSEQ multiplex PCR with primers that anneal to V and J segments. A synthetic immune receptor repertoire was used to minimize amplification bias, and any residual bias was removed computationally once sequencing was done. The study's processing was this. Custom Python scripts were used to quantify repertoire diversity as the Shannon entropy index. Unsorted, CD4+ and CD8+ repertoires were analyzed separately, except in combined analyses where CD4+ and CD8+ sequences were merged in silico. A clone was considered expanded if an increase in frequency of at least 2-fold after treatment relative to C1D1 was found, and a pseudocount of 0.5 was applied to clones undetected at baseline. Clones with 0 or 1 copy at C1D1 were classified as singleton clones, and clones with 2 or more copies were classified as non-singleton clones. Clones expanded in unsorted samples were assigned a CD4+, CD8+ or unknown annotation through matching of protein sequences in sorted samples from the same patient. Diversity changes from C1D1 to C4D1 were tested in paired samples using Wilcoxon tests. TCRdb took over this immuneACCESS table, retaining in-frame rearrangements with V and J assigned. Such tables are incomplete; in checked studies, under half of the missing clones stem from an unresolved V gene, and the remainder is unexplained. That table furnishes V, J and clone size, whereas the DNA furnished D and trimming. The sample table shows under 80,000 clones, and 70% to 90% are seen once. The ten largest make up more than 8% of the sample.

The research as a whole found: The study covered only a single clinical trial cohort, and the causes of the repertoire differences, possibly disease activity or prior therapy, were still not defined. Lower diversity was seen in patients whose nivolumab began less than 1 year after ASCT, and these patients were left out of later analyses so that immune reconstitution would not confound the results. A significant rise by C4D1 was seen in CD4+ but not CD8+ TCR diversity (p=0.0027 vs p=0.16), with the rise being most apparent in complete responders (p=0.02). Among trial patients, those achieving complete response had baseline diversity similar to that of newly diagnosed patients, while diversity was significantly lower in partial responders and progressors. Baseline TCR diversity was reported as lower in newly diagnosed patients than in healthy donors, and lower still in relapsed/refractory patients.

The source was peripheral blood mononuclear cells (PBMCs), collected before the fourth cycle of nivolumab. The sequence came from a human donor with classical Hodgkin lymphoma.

The CDR3 is CASSSTTGTSWADTQYF. The DNA sequence is TGTGCCAGCAGCTCCACGACCGGGACTAGTTGGGCAGATACGCAGTATTTT. The chain employs TRBV7-9 and TRBJ2-3, and 8 junction bases match TRBD2. The germline V gene (reference sequence) yields SEHNR for CDR1 and FQNEAQ for CDR2. Counted from cysteine to phenylalanine, this CDR3 has 17 amino acids. Just the 51-base CDR3 DNA is kept, in frame starting at base 1. The V end gives up 4 bases and the J end 4 bases, leaving 13 bases in the junction not matched to a gene.